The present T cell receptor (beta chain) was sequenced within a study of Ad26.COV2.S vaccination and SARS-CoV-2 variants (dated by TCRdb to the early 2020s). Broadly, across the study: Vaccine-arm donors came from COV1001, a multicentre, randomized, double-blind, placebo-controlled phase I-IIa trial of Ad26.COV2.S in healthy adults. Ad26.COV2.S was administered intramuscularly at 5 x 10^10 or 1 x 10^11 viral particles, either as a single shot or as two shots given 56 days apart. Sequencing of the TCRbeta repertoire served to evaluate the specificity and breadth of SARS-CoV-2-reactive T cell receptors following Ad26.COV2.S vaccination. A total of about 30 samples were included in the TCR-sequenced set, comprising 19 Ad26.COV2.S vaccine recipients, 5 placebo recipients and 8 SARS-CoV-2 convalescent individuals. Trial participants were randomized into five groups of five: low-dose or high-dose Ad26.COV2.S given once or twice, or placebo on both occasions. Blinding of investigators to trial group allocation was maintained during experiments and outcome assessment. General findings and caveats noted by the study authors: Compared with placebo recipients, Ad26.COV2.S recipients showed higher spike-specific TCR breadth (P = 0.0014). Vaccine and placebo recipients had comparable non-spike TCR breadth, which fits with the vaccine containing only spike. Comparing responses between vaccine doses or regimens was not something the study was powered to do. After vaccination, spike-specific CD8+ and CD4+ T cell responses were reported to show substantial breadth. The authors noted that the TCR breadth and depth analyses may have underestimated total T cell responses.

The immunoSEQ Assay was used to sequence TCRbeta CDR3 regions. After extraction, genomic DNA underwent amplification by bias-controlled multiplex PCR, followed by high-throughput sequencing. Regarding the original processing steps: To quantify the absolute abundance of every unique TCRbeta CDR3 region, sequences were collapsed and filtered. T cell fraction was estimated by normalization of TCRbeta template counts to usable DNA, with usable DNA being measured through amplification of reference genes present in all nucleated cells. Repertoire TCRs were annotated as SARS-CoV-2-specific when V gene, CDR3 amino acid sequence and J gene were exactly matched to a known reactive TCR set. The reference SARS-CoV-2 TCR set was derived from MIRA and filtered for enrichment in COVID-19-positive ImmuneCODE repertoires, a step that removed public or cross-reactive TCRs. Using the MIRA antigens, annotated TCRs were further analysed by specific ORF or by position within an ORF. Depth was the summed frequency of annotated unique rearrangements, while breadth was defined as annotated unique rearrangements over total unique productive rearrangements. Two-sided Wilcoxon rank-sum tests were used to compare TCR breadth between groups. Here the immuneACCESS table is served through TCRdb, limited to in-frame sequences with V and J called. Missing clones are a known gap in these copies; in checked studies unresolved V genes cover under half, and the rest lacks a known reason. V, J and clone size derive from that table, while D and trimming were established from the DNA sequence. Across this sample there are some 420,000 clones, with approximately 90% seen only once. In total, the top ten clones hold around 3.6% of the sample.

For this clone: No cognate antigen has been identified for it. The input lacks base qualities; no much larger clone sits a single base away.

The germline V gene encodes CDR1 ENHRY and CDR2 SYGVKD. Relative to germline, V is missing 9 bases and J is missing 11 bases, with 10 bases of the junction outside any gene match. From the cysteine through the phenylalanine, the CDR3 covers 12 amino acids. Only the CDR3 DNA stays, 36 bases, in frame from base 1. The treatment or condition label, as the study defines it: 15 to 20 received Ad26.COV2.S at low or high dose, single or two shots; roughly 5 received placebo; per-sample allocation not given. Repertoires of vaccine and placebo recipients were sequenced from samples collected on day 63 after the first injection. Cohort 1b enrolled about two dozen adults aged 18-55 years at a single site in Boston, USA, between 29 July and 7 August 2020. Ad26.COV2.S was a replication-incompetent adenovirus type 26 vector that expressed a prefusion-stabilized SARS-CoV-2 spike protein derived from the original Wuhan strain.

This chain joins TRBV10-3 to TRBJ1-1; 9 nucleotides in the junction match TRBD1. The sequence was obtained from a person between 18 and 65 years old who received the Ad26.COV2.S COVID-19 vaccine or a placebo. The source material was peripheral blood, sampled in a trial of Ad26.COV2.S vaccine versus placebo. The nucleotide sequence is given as TGTGCCATAGGTTCAACCGGGACAGGGGCTTTCTTT. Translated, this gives CAIGSTGTGAFF.